Listed here are 25 T cell receptor beta chains from one sample, sequenced in a study of shared clonotypes between healthy human individuals. Sequencing was performed with immunoSEQ multiplex PCR; in TCRdb, only in-frame clones are kept and a portion is missing. The data contain a few million clones, more than 85% of them singletons. The sample consisted of naive CD4+ T cells from PBMCs. Subset indicated: CD45RA+ positively selected. The origin of the receptors is a young man in good health. Some clones in this sample may be carry-over from other donors' samples.

This clone was picked up a small number of times. This sequence joins TRBV2 and TRBJ1-1; D is unresolved. V was clipped by 1 base and J by 8 bases, with 14 bases between them. This CDR3 has 14 residues. The germline V gene has CDR1 SNHLY and CDR2 FYNNEI. This CDR3 is CASSEGLEFLEAFF. The CDR3 bases are TGTGCCAGCAGTGAAGGATTGGAGTTCCTCGAAGCTTTCTTT.

This chain links TRBV5-6 with TRBJ1-2, with a tentative D call TRBD1 (6 bases). This CDR3 is built from 16 residues. Germline V gene lookup returns CDR1 SGHDT and CDR2 YYEEEE. Trimming stripped 1 base from V and 0 bases from J, with 13 bases between. The CDR3 sequence is CASSLRPGVTNYGYTF. The DNA for the CDR3 is TGTGCCAGCAGCTTGAGGCCAGGGGTTACTAACTATGGCTACACCTTC.

The rearrangement uses TRBV18 and TRBJ1-4, with 7 bases that match TRBD1. The CDR3 spans 14 residues. CDR1 is KGHSH, CDR2 LQKENI, per germline. With V trimmed by 4 bases and J by 3 bases, 2 bases remained unmatched. CDR3 sequence reads: CASSQGTANEKLFF. The CDR3 coding sequence is TGTGCCAGCTCACAGGGGACAGCTAATGAAAAACTGTTTTTT. Full variable domain (missing parts from reference TRBV18 and TRBJ1-4): NAGVMQNPRHLVRRRGQEARLRCSPMKGHSHVYWYRQLPEEGLKFMVYLQKENIIDESGMPKERFSAEFPKEGPSILRIQQVVRGDSAAYFCASSQGTANEKLFFGSGTQLSVL.

This sequence joins TRBV10-2 and TRBJ2-1; weak D call: TRBD2 (5 bases). Trimming shortened V by 3 bases and J by 3 bases, and 9 bases separated the two germline ends. Germline values: CDR1 WSHSY, CDR2 SAAADI. The CDR3 consists of 14 residues. This CDR3 is CASSDLAGYNEQFF. CDR3 DNA sequence: TGCGCCAGCAGTGATTTGGCGGGCTACAATGAGCAGTTCTTC.

This clone has only one observation. Here the CDR3 reads CASSGYRQGKNIQYF. DNA of the CDR3: TGTGCCAGCAGCGGGTACAGACAGGGCAAAAACATTCAGTACTTC. The chain employs TRBV9 and TRBJ2-4, with 7 positions matching TRBD1. Trimming cost V 3 bases and J 3 bases; bases outside gene matches: 6. This CDR3 has 15 residues. Germline values: CDR1 SGDLS, CDR2 YYNGEE.

The V gene is TRBV7-8, the J gene TRBJ2-5; TRBD2 matches at 7 bases. CDR1 SGHVS and CDR2 FQNEAQ come from the germline V gene. V lost 4 bases, J lost 4 bases, and 6 bases stayed unmatched. This CDR3 is built from 14 residues. In DNA form, the CDR3 reads TGTGCCAGCAGCTCCGGACTAGACGGAGAGACCCAGTACTTC. This codes for CASSSGLDGETQYF.

The V call is TRBV6-5, the J call TRBJ2-7; possible D gene TRBD2, 6 bases. Trimming left V 2 bases short and J 3 bases short, with 14 bases between. CDR3 size: 15 residues. Germline loops: CDR1 MNHEY, CDR2 SVGAGI. The CDR3 DNA follows: TGTGCCAGCAGTTACAATCCGGGAGCCGTCTACGAGCAGTACTTC. Amino acid sequence: CASSYNPGAVYEQYF.

This sequence joins TRBV4-1 and TRBJ2-1; 11 bases agree with TRBD2. V lost 4 bases, J lost 0 bases, and 5 bases stayed unmatched. The CDR3 covers 17 residues. CDR1 MGHRA and CDR2 YSYEKL come from the germline V gene. Here the CDR3 DNA reads TGCGCCAGCAGCCTATCTAGCGGGGGGAGCTCCTACAATGAGCAGTTCTTC. Residues: CASSLSSGGSSYNEQFF.

This sequence joins TRBV2 and TRBJ2-5, with TRBD1 matching over 8 bases. This CDR3 contains 15 residues. Germline CDR1 SNHLY, CDR2 FYNNEI. The V gene end was trimmed by 7 bases and the J gene end by 5 bases; junction bases not matched to a gene: 12. The CDR3 nucleotides read TGTGCCAGCAACGATCAGGGGGCATCTGGTGAGACCCAGTACTTC. As protein: CASNDQGASGETQYF.

The J gene is TRBJ2-3, the V gene TRBV5-1; D gene unclear. The CDR3 loop spans 19 amino acids. The germline CDR1 and CDR2 sequences are SGHRS and YFSETQ. Trimming removed 1 base from V and 0 bases from J, with 21 bases in between. The CDR3 sequence: CASSLYTAPQPVSTDTQYF. The CDR3 DNA sequence: TGCGCCAGCAGCTTGTATACGGCGCCTCAGCCCGTTAGCACAGATACGCAGTATTTT.

This chain links TRBV2 with TRBJ1-3, with TRBD1 identical over 7 bases. J was trimmed by 2 bases and V by 6 bases; bases with no gene match: 7. Per the germline V gene, CDR1 is SNHLY and CDR2 is FYNNEI. CDR3 size: 15 residues. The CDR3 loop is CASSDRQGAGNTIYF. The DNA for the CDR3 is TGTGCCAGCAGCGACCGCCAGGGGGCTGGAAACACCATATATTTT.

The chain carries TRBV4-1 and TRBJ1-2, with 7 bases matching TRBD1. Trimming at V came to 0 bases and at J to 8 bases, leaving 12 bases not matched to a gene. The CDR3 spans 16 residues. CDR1 is MGHRA, CDR2 YSYEKL, per germline. The CDR3 protein is CASSQEGGQKAGGYTF. The CDR3 region has the DNA TGCGCCAGCAGCCAAGAAGGGGGACAGAAAGCGGGAGGCTACACCTTC.

The rearrangement uses TRBV6-5 and TRBJ2-7; D perhaps matches TRBD2 (5 bases). The V gene lost 6 bases and the J gene lost 6 bases, with 15 bases spanning the gap. The length of the CDR3 is 13 residues. CDR1 and CDR2 (germline): MNHEY, SVGAGI. In nucleotides, the CDR3 is TGTGCCAGCAGAAAACCGGGAACCCGCGAGCAGTACTTC. Residues: CASRKPGTREQYF.

The chain has TRBV30 and TRBJ2-5; a possible D gene is TRBD2 (5 bases). The J call may be incorrect, as the DNA end agrees better with TRBJ2-7. The CDR3 loop spans 14 amino acids. CDR1 GTSNPN and CDR2 SVGIG come from the germline V gene (reference sequence). CDR3 coding DNA: TGTGCCTGGAGTCCGGACTGGACCTCCTACGAGCAGTACTTC. It codes for CAWSPDWTSYEQYF.

The chain has TRBV5-1 and TRBJ2-3, with 9 bases lining up with TRBD2. Germline values: CDR1 SGHRS, CDR2 YFSETQ. The CDR3 runs to 16 residues. With V trimmed by 0 bases and J by 4 bases, 6 bases remained unmatched. The CDR3 sequence is CASSLGSGSFPDTQYF. For the CDR3, the DNA is TGCGCCAGCAGCTTGGGTAGCGGGAGTTTCCCAGATACGCAGTATTTT.

The chain combines TRBV18 with TRBJ2-7, with 16 bases lining up with TRBD2. The CDR3 runs to 19 residues. The V and J ends lost 2 bases and 5 bases, in that order; junction bases with no gene match: 12. CDR1 KGHSH and CDR2 LQKENI come from the germline V gene. The CDR3 nucleotides are TGTGCCAGCTCACCAGTCCCGGGACTAGCGGGAGGGCCCCCCGACGAGCAGTACTTC. It encodes CASSPVPGLAGGPPDEQYF. Full variable domain (remainder filled in from reference TRBV18 and TRBJ2-7): NAGVMQNPRHLVRRRGQEARLRCSPMKGHSHVYWYRQLPEEGLKFMVYLQKENIIDESGMPKERFSAEFPKEGPSILRIQQVVRGDSAAYFCASSPVPGLAGGPPDEQYFGPGTRLTVT.

This clone has a single count. V is TRBV25-1 and J is TRBJ2-2; TRBD2 matches at 10 bases. Germline CDR1 and CDR2: MGHDK and SYGVNS. The CDR3 runs 16 residues. V lost 4 bases to trimming and J lost 9 bases; unmatched junction nucleotides: 11. The CDR3 spells CASSGGLAPIGRELFF. In DNA, the CDR3 is TGTGCCAGCAGTGGGGGACTAGCGCCTATAGGTCGGGAGCTGTTTTTT.

A word on this clone: This CDR3 is also generated by other DNA sequences in the sample. This chain connects TRBV18 to TRBJ2-5; TRBD1 or TRBD2 may be the D gene (6 bases each). This CDR3 spans 15 amino acids. CDR1 and CDR2 from the germline V gene are KGHSH and LQKENI. Trimming shortened V by 0 bases and J by 5 bases, and 13 bases separated the two germline ends. Here the CDR3 DNA reads TGTGCCAGCTCACCACCGAGCCAAGGGGGGGAGACCCAGTACTTC. This translates into CASSPPSQGGETQYF.

V usage is TRBV5-1 and J usage is TRBJ2-1; TRBD2 is a possible D gene (5 bases). CDR1 is SGHRS, CDR2 YFSETQ, per germline. V lost 2 bases to trimming and J lost 0 bases, with 12 bases between them. There are 16 residues in the CDR3. The CDR3 here is CASSLVFGVSYNEQFF. The CDR3 nucleotides read TGCGCCAGCAGCTTAGTATTCGGGGTCTCCTACAATGAGCAGTTCTTC.

This clone was recorded only once. The gene calls are TRBV7-9 and TRBJ2-3; 12 positions match TRBD2. V shed 5 bases and J 8 bases; nucleotides not matched to a gene: 11. Germline CDR1 and CDR2: SEHNR and FQNEAQ (reference sequence). CDR3 size: 16 residues. CDR3 residues: CASSPRLAGVSGTQYF. The CDR3 DNA reads TGTGCCAGCAGCCCCCGACTAGCGGGAGTTTCGGGTACGCAGTATTTT.

The gene calls are TRBV11-2 and TRBJ1-1; D remains ambiguous. V was shortened by 3 bases and J by 3 bases, with 11 bases between the two germline ends. The CDR3 contains 14 residues. Germline CDR1 reads SGHAT; CDR2 reads FQNNGV. CDR3 nucleotide sequence: TGTGCCAGCAGCTTTAGGACCCGGGACACTGAAGCTTTCTTT. Amino acids: CASSFRTRDTEAFF. The whole variable domain, filled in from reference TRBV11-2 and TRBJ1-1, reads EAGVAQSPRYKIIEKRQSVAFWCNPISGHATLYWYQQILGQGPKLLIQFQNNGVVDDSQLPKDRFSAERLKGVDSTLKIQPAKLEDSAVYLCASSFRTRDTEAFFGQGTRLTVV.

The J gene is TRBJ1-6, the V gene TRBV11-2; no reliable D call. This CDR3 comprises 17 residues. Germline V gene lookup returns CDR1 SGHAT and CDR2 FQNNGV. The V and J ends lost 0 bases and 5 bases respectively, with 14 bases between them. This chain's CDR3 is CASSLDRSPPDNSPLHF. The CDR3 bases are TGTGCCAGCAGCTTAGACAGGTCCCCCCCCGATAATTCACCCCTCCACTTT.

The chain joins TRBV7-5 to TRBJ1-5; the table's D call TRBD1 went unverified against the DNA. TRBV7-5 is an annotated pseudogene. This CDR3 spans 14 amino acids. CDR3 sequence: CARSGDRVNQPQHF. Here the CDR3 DNA reads TGTGCCAGAAGCGGGGACAGGGTAAATCAGCCCCAGCATTTT.

The genes are TRBV20-1 and TRBJ2-7, with 8 bases that match TRBD1. The CDR3 is made up of 11 amino acids. CDR1 is DFQATT, CDR2 SNEGSKA, per germline (reference sequence). The CDR3: CGTGITYEQYF. CDR3 DNA: TGCGGGACAGGAATAACCTACGAGCAGTACTTC.

The V call is TRBV7-8, the J call TRBJ2-3, with D uncertain. Germline CDR1 SGHVS, CDR2 FQNEAQ. The CDR3 spans 15 residues. V lost 8 bases, J lost 0 bases, and 15 bases lay in between. The CDR3 sequence: CASGYSRSSTDTQYF. In nucleotides, the CDR3 is TGTGCCAGCGGTTATAGCCGTTCTAGCACAGATACGCAGTATTTT.